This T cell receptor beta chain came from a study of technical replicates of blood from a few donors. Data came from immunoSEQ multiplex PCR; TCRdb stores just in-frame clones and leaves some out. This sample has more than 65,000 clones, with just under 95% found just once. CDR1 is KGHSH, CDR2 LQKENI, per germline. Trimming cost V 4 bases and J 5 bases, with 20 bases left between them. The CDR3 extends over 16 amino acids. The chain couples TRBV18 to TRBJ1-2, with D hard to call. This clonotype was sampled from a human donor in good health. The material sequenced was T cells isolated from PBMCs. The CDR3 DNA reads TGTGCCAGCTCACGAGAGAGGGAGGTTGCACTTTATGGCTACACCTTC. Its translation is CASSREREVALYGYTF.